The 2 T cell receptor beta chains in this list originate from one sample, sequenced in a study of blood T cells in healthy people across ages. Next came a second PCR, run for about 7 to 12 cycles, which used a sample-barcoded 5' primer along with a J-beta primer mix. TCRdb called the 5' RACE reads again in MiXCR, with one record for every CDR3 protein. The data contain roughly 410,000 distinct CDR3 sequences, over 45% of them singletons. The specimen sequenced was blood. The receptors stem from a man between 60 and 75 years old in good health.

The chain recombines TRBV27 with TRBJ1-1, with D unresolved. CDR1 is MNHEY, CDR2 SMNVEV, per germline (reference sequence). Trimming removed 3 bases from V and 3 bases from J, with 11 bases in between. There are 14 residues in the CDR3. In DNA form, the CDR3 reads TGTGCCAGCAGTTTCATGGGGATAGACACTGAAGCTTTCTTT. Translation: CASSFMGIDTEAFF.

This clonotype showed up just a few times. The CDR3 reads CASSAGIAFEKLFF. The CDR3 DNA sequence: TGTGCCAGCAGTGCGGGAATCGCCTTCGAAAAACTGTTTTTT. This rearrangement joins TRBV6-2 or TRBV6-3 to TRBJ1-4; D is unresolved. Germline loops: CDR1 MNHEY, CDR2 SVGEGT. The CDR3 is 14 amino acids. Trimming cost V 5 bases and J 8 bases, with 15 bases left between them.